The 29 T cell receptor beta chains below come from one sample, sequenced in a study of glioma-infiltrating T cells after dendritic cell vaccination. TCRdb keeps only in-frame clones here, not all; method: immunoSEQ multiplex PCR. The table shows 99,000 or so clones, with 90% occurring only once. The time point denotes: after dendritic cell vaccination, including at tumor progression/relapse. Sequenced material: blood, taken after dendritic cell vaccination. All receptors derive from a human donor with glioblastoma.

The chain employs TRBV19 and TRBJ1-4; no reliable D call. The CDR3 length is 15 residues. The germline CDR1 and CDR2 sequences are LNHDA and SQIVND (reference sequence). Trimming took 5 bases from V and 7 from J, leaving 17 bases between them. CDR3: CASSLASGISEKLFF. The CDR3 coding sequence is TGTGCCAGTAGTCTCGCGAGCGGCATAAGTGAAAAACTGTTTTTT.

The genes are TRBV15 and TRBJ1-1; the match to TRBD1 covers 8 bases. Looked up from germline, CDR1 is LNHNV and CDR2 is YYDKDF (reference sequence). The junction had 7 bases not matched to a gene; V was cut back by 4 bases and J by 6 bases. This CDR3 contains 14 residues. CDR3 protein: CATSTPTGGAEAFF. The CDR3 coding sequence is TGTGCCACCAGCACACCTACAGGGGGGGCTGAAGCTTTCTTT.

This sequence joins TRBV7-8 and TRBJ2-3; 9 bases are shared with TRBD1. J gave up 5 bases and V 5 bases, and 8 bases lay outside the gene matches. Germline V gene data show CDR1 as SGHVS and CDR2 as FQNEAQ. CDR3 length: 15 amino acids. The CDR3 coding sequence is TGTGCCAGCAGCCACCGGGACAGGGTAGGAGATACGCAGTATTTT. Amino acid sequence: CASSHRDRVGDTQYF.

J is TRBJ2-5 and V is TRBV30, with 10 nucleotides matching TRBD2. This CDR3 is 16 amino acids long. Trimming took 0 bases from V and 6 from J; bases not matched to a gene: 10. CDR1 and CDR2 (germline): GTSNPN, SVGIG (reference sequence). CDR3 coding DNA: TGTGCCTGGAGTGTAGGACTAGCGGTCAGGTTCAAGACCCAGTACTTC. Amino acids: CAWSVGLAVRFKTQYF. The full variable domain, its missing parts supplied by reference TRBV30 and TRBJ2-5, is SQTIHQWPATLVQPVGSPLSLECTVEGTSNPNLYWYRQAAGRGLQLLFYSVGIGQISSEVPQNLSASRPQDRQFILSSKKLLLSDSGFYLCAWSVGLAVRFKTQYFGPGTRLLVL.

The genes are TRBV11-1 and TRBJ2-5, with 7 positions matching TRBD2. CDR1 and CDR2 (germline): SGHAT, FQDESV (reference sequence). The J segment lost 6 bases and the V segment lost 1 base, leaving 8 bases of the junction unmatched. The CDR3 consists of 15 residues. CDR3 loop: CASSLGRTRGKTQYF. The CDR3 nucleotides are TGTGCCAGCAGCTTAGGGAGGACTAGGGGCAAGACCCAGTACTTC.

The CDR3 is CASSLAPATGHSGNTIYF. CDR3 coding DNA: TGTGCCAGCAGCTTAGCGCCCGCGACAGGGCATAGTGGAAACACCATATATTTT. J is TRBJ1-3 and V is TRBV7-8, with 7 bases fitting TRBD1. Trimming took 0 bases from V and 3 from J; bases not matched to a gene: 11. The V gene's germline CDR1 is SGHVS and CDR2 FQNEAQ. The CDR3 extends over 18 amino acids.

The chain uses TRBV6-1 and TRBJ1-5, with TRBD1 identical over 9 bases. The CDR3 spans 15 residues. J lost 5 bases, V lost 0 bases, and 2 bases had no gene match. Germline CDR1 MNHNS, CDR2 SASEGT. As DNA, the CDR3 is TGTGCCAGCAGTGAAGCGGGGACAGGGTATCAGCCCCAGCATTTT. Translation: CASSEAGTGYQPQHF.

The chain is built from TRBV6-5 and TRBJ1-4; 11 nucleotides align to TRBD1. The CDR3 length is 13 residues. CDR1 and CDR2 (germline): MNHEY, SVGAGI. The V and J ends lost 4 bases and 11 bases, in that order; junction bases with no gene match: 3. The CDR3: CASSLGTGGKLFF. CDR3 in DNA: TGTGCCAGCAGTTTAGGGACAGGGGGTAAACTGTTTTTT.

The V and J genes are TRBV14 and TRBJ1-1, with 7 bases fitting TRBD1. The germline CDR1 and CDR2 sequences are SGHDN and FVKESK. V lost 0 bases and J lost 3; bases outside the gene matches: 4. The CDR3 covers 15 residues. CDR3 residues: CASSQDQGEYTEAFF. The CDR3 DNA sequence: TGTGCCAGCAGCCAAGATCAGGGGGAATACACTGAAGCTTTCTTT.

The chain links TRBV6-5 to TRBJ2-5; 8 bases fit TRBD1. The CDR3 is made up of 11 amino acids. The trim removed 5 bases at V and 14 bases at J, leaving 7 bases unmatched. The germline V gene has CDR1 MNHEY and CDR2 SVGAGI. This CDR3 reads CASSLRDRHYF. Here the CDR3 DNA reads TGTGCCAGCAGTCTCCGGGACAGGCATTACTTC.

The rearrangement links TRBV6-5 to TRBJ1-5; 8 bases align to TRBD1. Germline V gene data show CDR1 as MNHEY and CDR2 as SVGAGI. This CDR3 has 13 residues. Unmatched junction bases numbered 5, after V lost 6 bases and J lost 7 bases. CDR3 DNA: TGTGCCAGCAGGCCAGGGACAGGCCAGCCCCAGCATTTT. Translated: CASRPGTGQPQHF.

The chain couples TRBV6-1 to TRBJ1-4, with D unresolved. The CDR3 sequence is 16 residues long. The germline V gene has CDR1 MNHNS and CDR2 SASEGT. V was shortened by 2 bases and J by 0 bases, with 10 bases between the two germline ends. The CDR3 sequence is CASSENPQTTNEKLFF. The CDR3 DNA sequence: TGTGCCAGCAGTGAAAATCCACAGACAACTAATGAAAAACTGTTTTTT.

The chain uses TRBV18 and TRBJ2-7; D may be TRBD1 (6 bases). V was clipped by 0 bases and J by 7 bases, with 16 bases between them. This CDR3 contains 15 residues. Germline loops: CDR1 KGHSH, CDR2 LQKENI. The chain's CDR3 is CASSPPGTPSGEQYF. CDR3 DNA: TGTGCCAGCTCACCACCCGGGACACCGTCCGGGGAGCAGTACTTC.

The chain combines TRBV18 with TRBJ1-1, with no clear D. Germline V gives CDR1 KGHSH, CDR2 LQKENI. CDR3 length: 14 amino acids. Trimming left V 2 bases short and J 3 bases short, with 10 bases between. The DNA for the CDR3 is TGTGCCAGCTCACCAGTTTCAGGCGACACTGAAGCTTTCTTT. Residues: CASSPVSGDTEAFF.

This clone has a single count. This chain uses TRBV5-5 with TRBJ2-7; 10 bases are a match to TRBD2. CDR3 length: 15 residues. J lost 2 bases, V lost 0 bases, and 2 bases had no gene match. CDR1 is SGHKS, CDR2 YYEKEE, per germline (reference sequence). The CDR3 reads CASSLVLAGAYEQYF. Here the CDR3 DNA reads TGTGCCAGCAGCTTGGTTCTAGCGGGAGCCTACGAGCAGTACTTC.

The V call is TRBV6-4, the J call TRBJ2-3; perhaps TRBD2 as D (6 bases). CDR3 length equals 14 residues. V was trimmed by 4 bases and J by 9 bases, leaving 17 bases between them. Germline V lookup: CDR1 MRHNA, CDR2 SNTAGT. This CDR3 reads CASSAGDGPQTQYF. CDR3 bases: TGTGCCAGCAGTGCGGGGGACGGCCCACAAACGCAGTATTTT.

The chain joins TRBV5-1 to TRBJ2-1; the match to TRBD1 covers 7 bases. The length of the CDR3 is 16 residues. Germline V gives CDR1 SGHRS, CDR2 YFSETQ. J lost 5 bases, V lost 4 bases, and 12 bases had no gene match. CDR3 region: CASSQWGTDSNNEQFF. As DNA, the CDR3 is TGCGCCAGCAGCCAGTGGGGGACAGATAGCAACAATGAGCAGTTCTTC. Full variable domain (remainder filled in from reference TRBV5-1 and TRBJ2-1): KAGVTQTPRYLIKTRGQQVTLSCSPISGHRSVSWYQQTPGQGLQFLFEYFSETQRNKGNFPGRFSGRQFSNSRSEMNVSTLELGDSALYLCASSQWGTDSNNEQFFGPGTRLTVL.

This sequence joins TRBV2 and TRBJ2-5; the match to TRBD2 covers 10 bases. The CDR3 has 15 amino acids. CDR1 is SNHLY, CDR2 FYNNEI, per germline. After removal of 4 bases from V and 2 bases from J, the junction contained 4 bases not matched to a gene. CDR3 bases: TGTGCCAGCAGTGGGGAGCGGGGGGGACAAGAGACCCAGTACTTC. Its translation: CASSGERGGQETQYF.

V gene TRBV19 combines with J gene TRBJ2-7, with a possible D match to TRBD1 (5 bases). The CDR3 is made up of 12 amino acids. The ends were cut back, 5 bases at V and 6 bases at J, with 11 bases in the middle. In germline, CDR1 is LNHDA, CDR2 SQIVND (reference sequence). The CDR3 sequence is CASSSGFGEQYF. The DNA for the CDR3 is TGTGCCAGTAGTTCAGGGTTCGGCGAGCAGTACTTC.

The rearrangement joins TRBV19 to TRBJ2-7; D remains unclear. The V end lost 4 bases, the J end lost 1 base, and 5 bases lay between the germline ends. CDR3 size: 12 residues. Germline lookup yields CDR1 LNHDA and CDR2 SQIVND (reference sequence). CDR3 DNA sequence: TGTGCCAGTAGTACAGGTTCCTACGAGCAGTACTTC. It is translated as CASSTGSYEQYF.

The chain employs TRBV15 and TRBJ1-4, with D maybe TRBD1 (5 bases). The germline V gene encodes CDR1 LNHNV and CDR2 YYDKDF (reference sequence). With 0 bases removed from V and 8 bases from J, the gap between germline ends came to 13 bases. This CDR3 spans 15 amino acids. CDR3 amino acids: CATSREAGREEKLFF. The CDR3 DNA reads as TGTGCCACCAGCAGAGAGGCAGGGAGGGAGGAAAAACTGTTTTTT.

The chain has TRBV21-1 and TRBJ2-7; TRBD1 was called by the table and not checked on the DNA. TRBV21-1 constitutes a pseudogene. This CDR3 region has 11 residues. CDR3 sequence reads: CASSSRGEQYF. CDR3 nucleotides: TGTGCCAGCAGCAGCAGGGGGGAGCAGTACTTC.

The chain combines TRBV5-4 with TRBJ1-1; D might be TRBD1 (5 bases). Germline V gives CDR1 SGHNT, CDR2 YYREEE (reference sequence). V lost 0 bases and J lost 5, with 14 bases in between. This CDR3 is 15 amino acids long. CDR3 nucleotide sequence: TGTGCCAGCAGCTTGGACACAGGTCGGCGGACTGAAGCTTTCTTT. Amino acids: CASSLDTGRRTEAFF.

V gene TRBV5-6 combines with J gene TRBJ2-1; 8 bases agree with TRBD1. This CDR3 comprises 15 residues. Per the germline V gene, CDR1 is SGHDT and CDR2 is YYEEEE. V was pared by 4 bases and J by 0 bases, with 3 bases of the junction left unmatched. This CDR3 reads CASSADRASYNEQFF. Here the CDR3 DNA reads TGTGCCAGCAGCGCGGACAGGGCCTCCTACAATGAGCAGTTCTTC.

The sample holds one count of this clone. CDR3 amino acids: CASSTQSRDYGYTF. The CDR3 coding sequence is TGCGCCAGCAGCACCCAGTCCCGGGACTATGGCTACACCTTC. The genes are TRBV5-1 and TRBJ1-2; D ambiguous. The CDR3 runs 14 residues. Germline CDR1 reads SGHRS; CDR2 reads YFSETQ. The V end lost 4 bases, the J end lost 3 bases, and 13 bases lay between the germline ends.

This chain uses TRBV11-1 with TRBJ2-3; 13 nucleotides line up with TRBD2. Germline CDR1 SGHAT, CDR2 FQDESV (reference sequence). The CDR3 is made up of 18 amino acids. V was clipped by 4 bases and J by 0 bases; unmatched bases: 7. The DNA of the CDR3 is TGTGCCAGCAGCTCAAAACTAGCGGGAGGGCCGAGCACAGATACGCAGTATTTT. This encodes CASSSKLAGGPSTDTQYF.

This rearrangement joins TRBV5-4 to TRBJ2-7; maybe TRBD1 (5 bases). V was shortened by 3 bases and J by 3 bases, with 13 bases between the two germline ends. The CDR3 length is 14 residues. Germline V gives CDR1 SGHNT, CDR2 YYREEE (reference sequence). The CDR3 region has the DNA TGTGCCAGCAGCTCACGGGCAGGGTTCTACGAGCAGTACTTC. Amino acids: CASSSRAGFYEQYF.

The DNA for the CDR3 is TGTGCCATCAGTGAGTCGCGGACAAAGAACACTGAAGCTTTCTTT. It translates to CAISESRTKNTEAFF. The chain joins TRBV10-3 to TRBJ1-1, with D possibly matching TRBD1 (5 bases). The ends were cut back, 0 bases at V and 1 base at J, with 9 bases in the middle. Germline V gives CDR1 ENHRY, CDR2 SYGVKD. The CDR3 spans 15 residues.

Written as DNA, the CDR3 is TGCAGCGTGGCGCGGCAGGGTGGTGAAAAACTGTTTTTT. As protein: CSVARQGGEKLFF. The chain links TRBV29-1 to TRBJ1-4; maybe TRBD1 (5 bases). Germline V gene sequence: CDR1 SQVTM, CDR2 ANQGSEA. Deletions cut 6 bases from V and 7 bases from J, with 15 bases between. The CDR3 contains 13 residues. Full variable domain (rest looked up from reference TRBV29-1 and TRBJ1-4): SAVISQKPSRDICQRGTSLTIQCQVDSQVTMMFWYRQQPGQSLTLIATANQGSEATYESGFVIDKFPISRPNLTFSTLTVSNMSPEDSSIYLCSVARQGGEKLFFGSGTQLSVL.